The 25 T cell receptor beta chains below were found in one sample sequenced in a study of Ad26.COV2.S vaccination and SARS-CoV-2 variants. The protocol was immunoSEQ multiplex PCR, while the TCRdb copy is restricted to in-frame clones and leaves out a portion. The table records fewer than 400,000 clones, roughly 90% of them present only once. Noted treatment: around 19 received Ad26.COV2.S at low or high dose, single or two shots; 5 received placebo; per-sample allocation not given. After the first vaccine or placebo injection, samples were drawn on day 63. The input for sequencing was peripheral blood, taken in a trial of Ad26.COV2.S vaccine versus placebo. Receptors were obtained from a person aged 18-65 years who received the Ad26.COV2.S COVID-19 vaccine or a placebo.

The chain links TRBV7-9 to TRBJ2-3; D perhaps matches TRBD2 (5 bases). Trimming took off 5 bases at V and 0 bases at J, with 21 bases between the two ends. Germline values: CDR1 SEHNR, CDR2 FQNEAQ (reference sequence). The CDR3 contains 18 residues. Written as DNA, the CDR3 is TGTGCCAGCAGCCCGCGCACCCAACTAGTCTGGAGCACAGATACGCAGTATTTT. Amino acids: CASSPRTQLVWSTDTQYF.

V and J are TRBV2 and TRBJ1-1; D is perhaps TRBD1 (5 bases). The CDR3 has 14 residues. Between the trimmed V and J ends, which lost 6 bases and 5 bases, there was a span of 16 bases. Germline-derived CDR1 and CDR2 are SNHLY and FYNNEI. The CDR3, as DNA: TGTGCCAGCAGCGAGGGACCCGGCCGAACTGAAGCTTTCTTT. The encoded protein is CASSEGPGRTEAFF.

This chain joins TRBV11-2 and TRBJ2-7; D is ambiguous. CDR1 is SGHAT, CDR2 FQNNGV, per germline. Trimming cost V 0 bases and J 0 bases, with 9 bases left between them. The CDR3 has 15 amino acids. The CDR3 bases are TGTGCCAGCAGCTTAGAATGGGGATCCTCCTACGAGCAGTACTTC. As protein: CASSLEWGSSYEQYF.

This CDR3 reads CASSLAPTGFDLGTEAFF. CDR3 DNA: TGCGCCAGCAGCTTGGCCCCGACAGGGTTTGATCTTGGGACTGAAGCTTTCTTT. This chain joins TRBV5-1 and TRBJ1-1; 7 bases are a match to TRBD1. V lost 0 bases to trimming and J lost 5 bases; unmatched junction nucleotides: 16. Looked up from germline, CDR1 is SGHRS and CDR2 is YFSETQ. The CDR3 consists of 18 residues.

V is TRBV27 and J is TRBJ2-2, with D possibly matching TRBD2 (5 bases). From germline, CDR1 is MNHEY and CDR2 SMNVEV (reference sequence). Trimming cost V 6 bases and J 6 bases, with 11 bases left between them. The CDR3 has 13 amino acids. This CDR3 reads CASRASWAGELFF. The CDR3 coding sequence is TGTGCCAGCAGGGCTAGCTGGGCCGGGGAGCTGTTTTTT.

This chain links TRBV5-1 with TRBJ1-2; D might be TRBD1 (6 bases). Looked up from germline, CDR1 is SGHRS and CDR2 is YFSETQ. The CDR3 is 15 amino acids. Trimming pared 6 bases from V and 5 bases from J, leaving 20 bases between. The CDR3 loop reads CASTLRGEGLYGYTF. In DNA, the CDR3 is TGCGCCAGCACTCTGAGGGGGGAGGGCCTTTATGGCTACACCTTC.

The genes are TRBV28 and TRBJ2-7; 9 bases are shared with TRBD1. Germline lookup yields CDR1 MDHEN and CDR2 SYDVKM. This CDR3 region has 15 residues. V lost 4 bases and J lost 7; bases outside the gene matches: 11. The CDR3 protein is CASSSSGTGYGEQYV. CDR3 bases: TGTGCCAGCAGTTCCTCCGGGACAGGGTATGGAGAGCAGTACGTC.

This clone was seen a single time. As DNA, the CDR3 is TGTGCCAGCAGCTTAGGCCCAATCCAGTACTTC. Residues: CASSLGPIQYF. This chain links TRBV13 with TRBJ2-5; no reliable D call. Germline V gene sequence: CDR1 PRHDT, CDR2 FYEKMQ (reference sequence). The CDR3 is 11 amino acids. Trimming stripped 0 bases from V and 10 bases from J, with 6 bases between.

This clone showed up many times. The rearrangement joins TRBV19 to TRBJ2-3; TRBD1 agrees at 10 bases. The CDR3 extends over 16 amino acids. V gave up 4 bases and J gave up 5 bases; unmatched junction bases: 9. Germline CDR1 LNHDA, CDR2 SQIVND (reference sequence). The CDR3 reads CASSKGGQGRGDTQYF. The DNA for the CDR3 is TGTGCCAGTAGTAAAGGGGGACAGGGGCGTGGAGATACGCAGTATTTT.

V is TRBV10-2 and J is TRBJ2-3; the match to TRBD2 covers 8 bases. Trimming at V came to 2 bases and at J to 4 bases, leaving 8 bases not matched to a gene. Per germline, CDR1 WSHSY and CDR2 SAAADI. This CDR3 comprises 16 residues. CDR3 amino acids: CASSEGIAGHSDTQYF. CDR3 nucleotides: TGCGCCAGCAGTGAGGGAATAGCGGGGCACTCAGATACGCAGTATTTT.

The CDR3 reads CASSLRRLAETQTNSYNEQFF. As DNA, the CDR3 is TGTGCCAGCAGCCTGCGACGACTAGCCGAGACTCAAACCAACTCCTACAATGAGCAGTTCTTC. The chain uses TRBV7-6 and TRBJ2-1; 7 positions match TRBD2. J was trimmed by 0 bases and V by 5 bases; bases with no gene match: 22. CDR3 length: 21 amino acids. CDR1 and CDR2 (germline): SGHVS, FNYEAQ.

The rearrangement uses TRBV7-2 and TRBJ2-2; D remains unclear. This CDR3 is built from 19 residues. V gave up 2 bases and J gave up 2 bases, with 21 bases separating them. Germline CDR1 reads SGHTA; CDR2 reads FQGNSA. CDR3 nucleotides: TGTGCCAGCAGCTTACTCCCATCCCTAAGGGCCGGCAACACCGGGGAGCTGTTTTTT. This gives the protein CASSLLPSLRAGNTGELFF.

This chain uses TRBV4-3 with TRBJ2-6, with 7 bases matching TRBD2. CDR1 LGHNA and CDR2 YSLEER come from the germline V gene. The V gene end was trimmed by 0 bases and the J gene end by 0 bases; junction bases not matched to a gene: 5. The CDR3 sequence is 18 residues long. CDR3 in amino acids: CASSQEWGGGSGANVLTF. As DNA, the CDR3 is TGCGCCAGCAGCCAAGAGTGGGGGGGAGGCTCTGGGGCCAACGTCCTGACTTTC.

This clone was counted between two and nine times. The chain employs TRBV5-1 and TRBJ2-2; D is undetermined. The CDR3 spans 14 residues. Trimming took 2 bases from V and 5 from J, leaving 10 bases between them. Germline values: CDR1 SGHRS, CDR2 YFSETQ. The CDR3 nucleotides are TGCGCCAGCAGCTTTCTGGGTCGGACCGGGGAGCTGTTTTTT. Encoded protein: CASSFLGRTGELFF.

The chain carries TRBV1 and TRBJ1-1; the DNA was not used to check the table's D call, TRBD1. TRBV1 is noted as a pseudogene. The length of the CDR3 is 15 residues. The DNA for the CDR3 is TGCACCAGCAGCCAAGATCTCAGGGGGGTTAATGAAGCTTTCTTT. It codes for CTSSQDLRGVNEAFF.

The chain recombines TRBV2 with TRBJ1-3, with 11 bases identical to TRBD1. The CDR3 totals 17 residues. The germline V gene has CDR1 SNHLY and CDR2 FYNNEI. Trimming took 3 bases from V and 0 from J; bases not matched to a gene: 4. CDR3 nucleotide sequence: TGTGCCAGCAGTGAGGACAGGGGGCTTTTCTCTGGAAACACCATATATTTT. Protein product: CASSEDRGLFSGNTIYF.

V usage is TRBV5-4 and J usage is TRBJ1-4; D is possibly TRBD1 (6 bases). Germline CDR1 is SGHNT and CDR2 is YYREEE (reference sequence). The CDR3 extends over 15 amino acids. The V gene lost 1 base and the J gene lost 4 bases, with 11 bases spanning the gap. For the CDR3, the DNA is TGTGCCAGCAGCTTGTGGAGGGGGGGTAATGAAAAACTGTTTTTT. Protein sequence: CASSLWRGGNEKLFF.

CDR3 nucleotide sequence: TGTGCCAGCAGCAAAGGGTACAGGGGGCAGAGTGGCTACACCTTC. Amino acid sequence: CASSKGYRGQSGYTF. The chain employs TRBV21-1 and TRBJ1-2; the table's D call, TRBD1, has no DNA check behind it. TRBV21-1 is described as a pseudogene. This CDR3 spans 15 amino acids.

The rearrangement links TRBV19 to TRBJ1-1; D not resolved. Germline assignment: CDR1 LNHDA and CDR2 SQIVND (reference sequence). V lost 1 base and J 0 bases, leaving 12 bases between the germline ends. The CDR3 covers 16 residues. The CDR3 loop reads CASSIGAGMMNTEAFF. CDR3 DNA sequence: TGTGCCAGTAGTATAGGGGCTGGCATGATGAACACTGAAGCTTTCTTT.

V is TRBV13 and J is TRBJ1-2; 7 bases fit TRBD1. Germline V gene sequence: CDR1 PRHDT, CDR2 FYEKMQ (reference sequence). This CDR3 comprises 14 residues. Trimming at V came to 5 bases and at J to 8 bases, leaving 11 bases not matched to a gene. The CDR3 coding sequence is TGTGCCAGCAGCCCTACAGGGGATATAAAGGGCTACACCTTC. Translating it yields CASSPTGDIKGYTF.

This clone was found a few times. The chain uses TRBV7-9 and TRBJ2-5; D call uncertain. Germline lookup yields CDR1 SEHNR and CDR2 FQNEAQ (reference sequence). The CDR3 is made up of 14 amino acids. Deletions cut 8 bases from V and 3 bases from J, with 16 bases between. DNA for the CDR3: TGTGCCAGCCGACCCCCAGGTGAGGAAGAGACCCAGTACTTC. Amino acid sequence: CASRPPGEEETQYF.

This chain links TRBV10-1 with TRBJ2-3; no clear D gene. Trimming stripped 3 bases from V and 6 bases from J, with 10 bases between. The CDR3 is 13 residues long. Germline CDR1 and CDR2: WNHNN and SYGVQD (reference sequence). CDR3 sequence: CASSETMGDTQYF. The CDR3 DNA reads TGCGCCAGCAGTGAAACTATGGGGGATACGCAGTATTTT.

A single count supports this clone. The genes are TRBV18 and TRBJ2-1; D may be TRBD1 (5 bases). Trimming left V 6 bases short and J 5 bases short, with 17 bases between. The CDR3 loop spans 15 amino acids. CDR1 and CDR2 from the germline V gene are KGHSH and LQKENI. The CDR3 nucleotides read TGTGCCAGCTCCCTAGAGTGGGGCGAACACAATGAGCAGTTCTTC. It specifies CASSLEWGEHNEQFF. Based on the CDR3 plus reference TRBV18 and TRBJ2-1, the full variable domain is NAGVMQNPRHLVRRRGQEARLRCSPMKGHSHVYWYRQLPEEGLKFMVYLQKENIIDESGMPKERFSAEFPKEGPSILRIQQVVRGDSAAYFCASSLEWGEHNEQFFGPGTRLTVL.

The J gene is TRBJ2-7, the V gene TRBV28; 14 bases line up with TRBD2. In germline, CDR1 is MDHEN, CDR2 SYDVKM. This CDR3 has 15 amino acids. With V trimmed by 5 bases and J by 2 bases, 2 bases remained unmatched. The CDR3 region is CASSTGLAGAYEQYV. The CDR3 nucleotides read TGTGCCAGCAGTACGGGACTAGCGGGGGCCTACGAGCAGTACGTC.

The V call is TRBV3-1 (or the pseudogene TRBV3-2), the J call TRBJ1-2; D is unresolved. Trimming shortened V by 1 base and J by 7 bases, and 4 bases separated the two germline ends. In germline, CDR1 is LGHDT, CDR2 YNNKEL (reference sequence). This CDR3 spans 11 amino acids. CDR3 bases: TGTGCCAGCAGCCAAGGCCTTGGCTACACCTTC. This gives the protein CASSQGLGYTF.